Sequencing of this TCR beta chain was carried out in a study of PD-1 blockade in classical Hodgkin lymphoma. Study-wide points: Complete responders had baseline diversity similar to newly diagnosed patients.

There are 12 residues in the CDR3. Germline V CDR1 and CDR2: MNHEY, SVGAGI. V gave up 5 bases and J gave up 5 bases, with 10 bases separating them. Sequencing used immunoSEQ multiplex PCR; TCRdb keeps in-frame clones, though not all of them. In the table there are around 7,100 clones, about 83% of which are singletons. Comments on this clone: Its antigen remains unidentified.

Every patient relapsed after autologous stem cell transplantation, and brentuximab vedotin exposure varied. This clonotype originated in a human donor with classical Hodgkin lymphoma. The chain employs TRBV6-5 and TRBJ2-7; a possible D gene is TRBD1 (5 bases). The sequencing here drew on peripheral blood mononuclear cells (PBMCs), taken at baseline. The CDR3 DNA reads as TGTGCCAGCAGTCCCGGACAAAACGAGCAGTACTTC. This encodes CASSPGQNEQYF.